A selection of T cell receptor beta chains follows, all from one sample in a study of shared clonotypes between healthy human individuals. Only in-frame clones appear in the TCRdb table, and some are missing; sequencing was by immunoSEQ multiplex PCR. The data contain 2 million to 3 million clones, under 95% of them singletons. Sequencing used naive CD4+ T cells from PBMCs. The receptor source for this set is a man between 18 and 29 years old in good health. Some clones in this sample may be carry-over from other donors' samples. The CDR3 runs from the conserved cysteine through the conserved F or W. A D gene is named only where the DNA matches it firmly. Clone size is shown for a subset of rows, as once, few, many or a class of expanded clone.

CDR3 protein	CDR3 DNA	D gene	CDR3 length	V gene	clone size	J gene
CASSWMDTSGSYNEQFF	TGTGCCAGCAGCTGGATGGATACTAGCGGTTCCTACAATGAGCAGTTCTTC	TRBD2	17	TRBV5-6	.	TRBJ2-1
CASSLSGTGTGELFF	TGTGCCAGCAGCCTTAGCGGGACGGGCACCGGGGAGCTGTTTTTT	TRBD2	15	TRBV4-2	.	TRBJ2-2
CASSPAGTANTGELFF	TGTGCCAGCAGTCCCGCCGGGACAGCGAACACCGGGGAGCTGTTTTTT	TRBD1	16	TRBV28	.	TRBJ2-2
CASSRSRSYNEQFF	TGTGCCAGCAGTAGGAGTCGAAGTTACAATGAGCAGTTCTTC	.	14	TRBV11-3	.	TRBJ2-1
CASSPRTSGNEQFF	TGTGCCAGCTCACCAAGGACTAGCGGCAATGAGCAGTTCTTC	TRBD2	14	TRBV18	.	TRBJ2-1
CASSSQGSRENGYTF	TGCGCCAGCAGCTCACAGGGGAGTAGGGAGAATGGCTACACCTTC	TRBD1	15	TRBV5-1	.	TRBJ1-2
CASNRRTSARRINEQYF	TGTGCCAGCAACCGTCGGACTAGCGCTCGGAGGATCAACGAGCAGTACTTC	TRBD2	17	TRBV28	.	TRBJ2-7
CASSLDPSGNTIYF	TGCGCCAGCAGCTTGGATCCTTCTGGAAACACCATATATTTT	.	14	TRBV5-1	once	TRBJ1-3
CASRQVRGGEQYF	TGTGCCAGCAGACAGGTCAGGGGAGGCGAGCAGTACTTC	.	13	TRBV11-2	.	TRBJ2-7
CASSPRSGETQYF	TGTGCCAGCAGCCCCAGGTCGGGAGAGACCCAGTACTTC	.	13	TRBV14	.	TRBJ2-5
CASHPSGTANEKLFF	TGTGCCAGCCACCCCTCCGGGACCGCAAATGAAAAACTGTTTTTT	.	15	TRBV28	.	TRBJ1-4
CASRSSGTVNEKLFF	TGCGCCAGCAGATCATCCGGGACAGTTAATGAAAAACTGTTTTTT	TRBD1	15	TRBV4-1	.	TRBJ1-4
CSGASGADTQYF	TGCAGCGGCGCCTCGGGAGCAGATACGCAGTATTTT	.	12	TRBV29-1	.	TRBJ2-3
CASSTPGSGNNEQFF	TGTGCCAGCAGTACCCCGGGTAGCGGAAACAATGAGCAGTTCTTC	.	15	TRBV28	once	TRBJ2-1
CSVLRELSTEAFF	TGCAGCGTCCTCAGGGAGTTGAGCACTGAAGCTTTCTTT	.	13	TRBV29-1	few	TRBJ1-1
CASSHDERTGELFF	TGCGCCAGCAGCCACGACGAGCGGACCGGGGAGCTGTTTTTT	.	14	TRBV4-1	.	TRBJ2-2
CSVENQLTF	TGCAGCGTTGAAAACCAGTTAACCTTT	.	9	TRBV29-1	few	TRBJ1-1
CASSTQGFTGELFF	TGTGCCAGCAGCACTCAGGGGTTCACCGGGGAGCTGTTTTTT	.	14	TRBV7-6	.	TRBJ2-2
CASSKRGNTQYF	TGTGCCAGCAGTAAAAGAGGGAATACGCAGTATTTT	.	12	TRBV11-1	.	TRBJ2-3
CASGGWLEKETQYF	TGTGCCAGCGGGGGTTGGCTAGAAAAAGAGACCCAGTACTTC	.	14	TRBV11-1	.	TRBJ2-5
CASSPIYRVADTGELFF	TGTGCCAGCTCACCGATCTACAGGGTAGCGGACACCGGGGAGCTGTTTTTT	.	17	TRBV18	.	TRBJ2-2
CASSPRAGASYEQYF	TGTGCCAGCAGCCCTAGGGCGGGGGCCTCCTACGAGCAGTACTTC	.	15	TRBV7-6	.	TRBJ2-7
CASSPPAALEQYF	TGTGCCAGCTCACCACCCGCGGCTCTCGAGCAGTACTTC	.	13	TRBV18	.	TRBJ2-7
CASSPGQGIEQFF	TGCGCCAGCAGCCCGGGACAGGGAATTGAGCAGTTCTTC	TRBD1	13	TRBV5-1	.	TRBJ2-1
CASSLGSGARDTEAFF	TGCGCCAGCAGCCTTGGGAGCGGGGCGCGGGACACTGAAGCTTTCTTT	.	16	TRBV4-1	.	TRBJ1-1
CASSLVGTAAEAFF	TGCGCCAGCAGCTTGGTTGGGACCGCGGCCGAAGCTTTCTTT	.	14	TRBV5-1	.	TRBJ1-1
CASSPSGEGLVYEQYF	TGTGCCAGCTCACCCTCGGGGGAGGGCCTTGTCTACGAGCAGTACTTC	TRBD2	16	TRBV18	.	TRBJ2-7
CASRLQGSVSPLHF	TGTGCCAGCAGGTTACAGGGGTCTGTTTCACCCCTCCACTTT	TRBD1	14	TRBV27	.	TRBJ1-6
CASSLMPAGAKETQYF	TGTGCCAGCAGCCTCATGCCGGCGGGAGCAAAGGAGACCCAGTACTTC	TRBD2	16	TRBV4-2	.	TRBJ2-5
CASSLWGSGEKLFF	TGTGCCAGCAGCTTATGGGGGAGCGGTGAAAAACTGTTTTTT	.	14	TRBV7-9	.	TRBJ1-4
CASSAFWRESTDTQYF	TGCGCCAGCAGCGCGTTTTGGCGGGAGTCCACAGATACGCAGTATTTT	TRBD2	16	TRBV4-1	.	TRBJ2-3
CASSPGPSFEQYF	TGTGCCAGCAGCCCGGGACCCAGTTTCGAGCAGTACTTC	.	13	TRBV7-2	.	TRBJ2-7
CASSSWGYGKETQYF	TGTGCCAGCAGCTCATGGGGGTATGGAAAAGAGACCCAGTACTTC	.	15	TRBV7-9	.	TRBJ2-5
CSVERWEAEAFF	TGCAGCGTTGAACGGTGGGAGGCTGAAGCTTTCTTT	.	12	TRBV29-1	few	TRBJ1-1
CASSPPSGNEYEQYF	TGTGCCAGCTCACCACCGTCGGGGAATGAGTACGAGCAGTACTTC	.	15	TRBV18	.	TRBJ2-7
CASSLGLVGEQYF	TGTGCCAGCAGTCTTGGACTAGTTGGCGAGCAGTACTTC	TRBD2	13	TRBV2	.	TRBJ2-7
CASSQEWGVRLYEQFF	TGTGCCAGCAGCCAAGAATGGGGGGTTCGTCTGTATGAGCAGTTCTTC	.	16	TRBV14	.	TRBJ2-1
CASRVGWEVGEAFF	TGTGCCAGCCGTGTGGGGTGGGAGGTAGGTGAAGCTTTCTTT	.	14	TRBV7-6	.	TRBJ1-1
CASSLTPPVLSGNTIYF	TGTGCCAGCAGCTTAACCCCCCCCGTGTTGAGTGGAAACACCATATATTTT	.	17	TRBV7-9	.	TRBJ1-3
CASSVTGREAFF	TGTGCCAGCAGTGTGACAGGGCGTGAAGCTTTCTTT	TRBD1	12	TRBV2	few	TRBJ1-1
CASSLASDSTDTQYF	TGCGCCAGCAGCTTGGCCTCGGACAGCACAGATACGCAGTATTTT	.	15	TRBV5-1	.	TRBJ2-3
CASSQVQGVKGNYGYTF	TGTGCCAGCAGCCAAGTCCAGGGGGTTAAAGGAAACTATGGCTACACCTTC	TRBD1	17	TRBV16	.	TRBJ1-2
CASSPGTGYGYTF	TGTGCCAGCAGCCCCGGGACGGGGTATGGCTACACCTTC	.	13	TRBV14	.	TRBJ1-2
CASSSGLAPYNEQFF	TGTGCCAGCAGCTCCGGACTAGCCCCCTACAATGAGCAGTTCTTC	TRBD2	15	TRBV5-5	.	TRBJ2-1
CASSQGLAAFYEQYF	TGCGCCAGCAGCCAGGGACTAGCGGCCTTCTACGAGCAGTACTTC	TRBD2	15	TRBV4-3	.	TRBJ2-7
CASSSGPLFNEQFF	TGTGCCAGCAGCTCCGGACCGCTTTTCAATGAGCAGTTCTTC	.	14	TRBV11-2	.	TRBJ2-1
CASRGGPNTGELFF	TGTGCCAGCAGGGGAGGGCCAAACACCGGGGAGCTGTTTTTT	TRBD2	14	TRBV28	once	TRBJ2-2
CASSPTLTGPTGANVLTF	TGTGCCAGCTCACCAACCTTGACAGGACCGACTGGGGCCAACGTCCTGACTTTC	.	18	TRBV18	.	TRBJ2-6